Shown below are 32 T cell receptor beta chains from a single sample sequenced in a study of CD4+ T cells in melanoma. The repertoire was sequenced with immunoSEQ multiplex PCR; TCRdb's copy has only in-frame clones and lacks some. The repertoire holds 20,000 to 25,000 clones, over 75% seen once, with 3.5% to 4% in the top ten. Sequencing was done on a sample of cells from a culture (not recorded whether cultured in vitro). These receptors were collected from a human donor with melanoma.

The chain links TRBV30 to TRBJ2-5; TRBD1 might be the D (5 bases). There are 14 residues in the CDR3. The V gene lost 3 bases and the J gene lost 4 bases, with 15 bases spanning the gap. CDR1 and CDR2 from the germline V gene are GTSNPN and SVGIG (reference sequence). DNA for the CDR3: TGTGCCTGGAGAGGTGGGGCGGTCAGAGAGACCCAGTACTTC. Its translation is CAWRGGAVRETQYF.

The rearrangement links TRBV19 to TRBJ2-6, with D unclear. Germline lookup yields CDR1 LNHDA and CDR2 SQIVND (reference sequence). Trimming took 7 bases from V and 1 from J, leaving 8 bases between them. The CDR3 runs to 14 residues. CDR3 sequence (DNA): TGTGCCAGTATCCGTTTGTCTGGGGCCAACGTCCTGACTTTC. Its protein product is CASIRLSGANVLTF.

CDR3 nucleotide sequence: TGTGCCAGCAGTTACTCGAGGGCGAACAATGAGCAGTTCTTC. It specifies CASSYSRANNEQFF. The chain links TRBV6-6 to TRBJ2-1; D is possibly TRBD2 (5 bases). The ends were cut back, 0 bases at V and 5 bases at J, with 8 bases in the middle. This CDR3 region has 14 residues. Looked up from germline, CDR1 is MNHNY and CDR2 is SVGAGI (reference sequence).

The CDR3 sequence is CASSLLAGGRNEQYF. The CDR3 coding sequence is TGTGCCAGCAGCTTATTAGCGGGGGGTAGGAACGAGCAGTACTTC. J is TRBJ2-7 and V is TRBV7-3; 10 bases are shared with TRBD2. The CDR3 loop spans 15 amino acids. The V and J ends lost 2 bases and 5 bases, in that order; junction bases with no gene match: 6. The germline V gene has CDR1 SGHTA and CDR2 FQGTGA.

The chain links TRBV5-1 to TRBJ1-4, with 8 bases aligning to TRBD1. Germline V gene lookup returns CDR1 SGHRS and CDR2 YFSETQ. The junction had 10 bases not matched to a gene; V was cut back by 4 bases and J by 8 bases. The CDR3 runs to 15 residues. This CDR3 is CASSPTRTGYEKLFF. Written as DNA, the CDR3 is TGCGCCAGCAGCCCAACTAGGACAGGGTACGAAAAACTGTTTTTT.

This clone has just a few counts. The chain combines TRBV13 with TRBJ1-3; D not certain. The V gene lost 2 bases and the J gene lost 8 bases, with 10 bases spanning the gap. Per germline, CDR1 PRHDT and CDR2 FYEKMQ (reference sequence). The CDR3 totals 13 residues. The CDR3 region has the DNA TGTGCCAGCAGCTTACAGGCCTCGGACACCATATATTTT. It codes for CASSLQASDTIYF.

The chain couples TRBV15 to TRBJ1-5; a possible D gene is TRBD1 (5 bases). The CDR3 has 15 residues. Trimming removed 1 base at V and 3 bases at J, with 10 bases between. Germline loops: CDR1 LNHNV, CDR2 YYDKDF (reference sequence). The CDR3 sequence is CATSRGQPNNQPQHF. The CDR3 nucleotides are TGTGCCACCAGCAGAGGACAGCCAAACAATCAGCCCCAGCATTTT.

This rearrangement joins TRBV28 to TRBJ1-2; TRBD1 might be the D (5 bases). V was cut by 9 bases and J by 3 bases, with 11 bases left in between. The CDR3 contains 12 residues. Germline assignment: CDR1 MDHEN and CDR2 SYDVKM. Here the CDR3 reads CASVGAYYGYTF. The CDR3 DNA sequence: TGTGCCAGTGTAGGGGCCTACTATGGCTACACCTTC.

This chain uses TRBV4-1 with TRBJ2-7; the match to TRBD1 covers 9 bases. The ends lost 1 base at V and 6 bases at J; junction bases unmatched: 10. The CDR3 has 16 amino acids. Germline CDR1 MGHRA, CDR2 YSYEKL. This CDR3 is CASSQGSGTGKGEQYF. CDR3 nucleotide sequence: TGCGCCAGCAGCCAAGGGTCCGGGACAGGGAAGGGCGAGCAGTACTTC.

In DNA, the CDR3 is TGTGCCAGCAGTCCTGGACAAACTAATGAAAAACTGTTTTTT. It encodes CASSPGQTNEKLFF. The chain employs TRBV7-9 and TRBJ1-4, with D perhaps TRBD1 (5 bases). Germline-derived CDR1 and CDR2 are SEHNR and FQNEAQ (reference sequence). V lost 6 bases to trimming and J lost 1 base, with 9 bases between them. The CDR3 length is 14 residues.

The DNA of the CDR3 is TGTGCCAGCACTAGAGCGGGGGGCCAAGAGACCCAGTACTTC. Amino acids: CASTRAGGQETQYF. The chain combines TRBV2 with TRBJ2-5; 9 nucleotides agree with TRBD2. Unmatched junction bases numbered 4, after V lost 7 bases and J lost 1 base. The CDR3 covers 14 residues. Germline CDR1 SNHLY, CDR2 FYNNEI.

The chain is built from TRBV5-1 and TRBJ2-7; D perhaps matches TRBD2 (6 bases). This CDR3 is built from 13 residues. Deletions cut 3 bases from V and 3 bases from J, with 10 bases between. CDR1 and CDR2 from the germline V gene are SGHRS and YFSETQ. The CDR3 nucleotides read TGCGCCAGCAGCTGGGGGGTGGGCTACGAGCAGTACTTC. It codes for CASSWGVGYEQYF.

The CDR3 spells CAISVDRHKLYGYTF. The CDR3, as DNA: TGTGCCATCAGCGTAGACAGACACAAGCTCTATGGCTACACCTTC. The rearrangement links TRBV10-3 to TRBJ1-2, with a weak D call TRBD1 (5 bases). Germline V gene sequence: CDR1 ENHRY, CDR2 SYGVKD. This CDR3 comprises 15 residues. The germline V and J ends were trimmed by 6 bases and 4 bases, with 18 bases remaining between them.

The V and J genes are TRBV5-6 and TRBJ2-3; no clear D. Trimming removed 3 bases from V and 1 base from J, with 21 bases in between. The CDR3 covers 18 residues. The germline V gene has CDR1 SGHDT and CDR2 YYEEEE. The CDR3 coding sequence is TGTGCCAGCAGCTCCCTGGTGGAGACACAGATTCGCACAGATACGCAGTATTTT. Its translation is CASSSLVETQIRTDTQYF.

This clone has a single count. This chain uses TRBV18 with TRBJ2-3; perhaps TRBD1 as D (6 bases). V lost 4 bases to trimming and J lost 5 bases, with 13 bases between them. The CDR3 covers 14 residues. Germline CDR1 and CDR2: KGHSH and LQKENI. CDR3 amino acids: CASSLNRAGDTQYF. DNA for the CDR3: TGTGCCAGCTCACTCAACAGGGCCGGAGATACGCAGTATTTT.

This clone was seen a single time. J is TRBJ2-2 and V is TRBV7-3, with TRBD1 matching over 8 bases. The V gene's germline CDR1 is SGHTA and CDR2 FQGTGA. Losses at the gene ends were 7 bases for V and 6 bases for J; bases not matched to a gene: 7. CDR3 length: 14 amino acids. CDR3: CASKTGEAAGELFF. DNA of the CDR3: TGTGCCAGCAAGACAGGGGAGGCAGCCGGGGAGCTGTTTTTT.

CDR3 residues: CASSGLAGAGELFF. Written as DNA, the CDR3 is TGTGCCAGCAGCGGACTAGCGGGGGCGGGGGAGCTGTTTTTT. The V call is TRBV7-3, the J call TRBJ2-2; 13 nucleotides align to TRBD2. Germline V gene data show CDR1 as SGHTA and CDR2 as FQGTGA. The CDR3 is 14 residues long. V lost 5 bases to trimming and J lost 8 bases; unmatched junction nucleotides: 2.

This chain uses TRBV13 with TRBJ2-2; weak D call: TRBD1 (5 bases). Germline assignment: CDR1 PRHDT and CDR2 FYEKMQ (reference sequence). V dropped 5 bases and J dropped 2 bases, with 9 bases sitting between them. This CDR3 has 14 amino acids. This CDR3 is CASSPTANTGELFF. The CDR3 DNA sequence: TGTGCCAGCAGCCCGACAGCCAACACCGGGGAGCTGTTTTTT.

This clone was seen a single time. The V call is TRBV6-5, the J call TRBJ1-2; TRBD1 is a possible D gene (6 bases). Trimming pared 6 bases from V and 4 bases from J, leaving 12 bases between. The CDR3 is made up of 13 amino acids. Germline loops: CDR1 MNHEY, CDR2 SVGAGI. The CDR3 DNA is TGTGCCAGCAGCGGCGACAGGACCTATGGCTACACCTTC. This translates into CASSGDRTYGYTF.

The CDR3 coding sequence is TGTGCCAGCTCACCGGGTTCAGGGCAAAGGGGCTACACCTTC. Amino acids: CASSPGSGQRGYTF. The V and J genes are TRBV18 and TRBJ1-2; TRBD1 is a possible D gene (5 bases). The CDR3 runs 14 residues. The germline gives CDR1 KGHSH, CDR2 LQKENI. The ends were cut back, 3 bases at V and 8 bases at J, with 16 bases in the middle.

This clone was seen a handful of times. The chain employs TRBV30 and TRBJ2-7; a possible D gene is TRBD2 (7 bases). The germline V gene has CDR1 GTSNPN and CDR2 SVGIG (reference sequence). V was trimmed by 2 bases and J by 3 bases, leaving 8 bases between them. This CDR3 spans 12 amino acids. The chain's CDR3 is CAWSRGGYEQYF. The CDR3 nucleotides read TGTGCCTGGAGTAGGGGGGGCTACGAGCAGTACTTC.

This chain joins TRBV2 and TRBJ1-2; D gene unclear. CDR1 is SNHLY and CDR2 is FYNNEI in the germline V gene. The germline V and J ends were trimmed by 4 bases and 8 bases, with 14 bases remaining between them. The CDR3 runs 13 residues. The CDR3 nucleotides read TGTGCCAGCAGTGTTGGGCGAATACCCGGCTACACCTTC. This encodes CASSVGRIPGYTF.

V usage is TRBV6-6 and J usage is TRBJ1-1; no reliable D call. CDR1 and CDR2 from the germline V gene are MNHNY and SVGAGI (reference sequence). This CDR3 comprises 11 residues. Trimming removed 7 bases at V and 3 bases at J, with 6 bases between. The CDR3 bases are TGTGCCAGCACCCGGGACACTGAAGCTTTCTTT. Translation gives CASTRDTEAFF.

The gene calls are TRBV4-1 and TRBJ1-4; TRBD1 might be the D (5 bases). Deletions cut 4 bases from V and 0 bases from J, with 12 bases between. Germline V CDR1 and CDR2: MGHRA, YSYEKL. The CDR3 loop spans 16 amino acids. The CDR3 protein is CASSPGIFSTNEKLFF. CDR3 coding DNA: TGCGCCAGCAGCCCAGGGATTTTCTCAACTAATGAAAAACTGTTTTTT.

The chain is built from TRBV6-5 and TRBJ2-1; 9 bases match TRBD1. Germline values: CDR1 MNHEY, CDR2 SVGAGI. Losses at the gene ends were 6 bases for V and 9 bases for J; bases not matched to a gene: 6. The CDR3 contains 13 residues. The CDR3 DNA reads as TGTGCCAGCAGGGGACAGGGCGTCGGTGAGCAGTTCTTC. Amino acid sequence: CASRGQGVGEQFF.

The chain links TRBV7-9 to TRBJ1-3; 10 nucleotides agree with TRBD1. The junction had 4 bases not matched to a gene; V was cut back by 9 bases and J by 8 bases. There are 12 residues in the CDR3. Germline V CDR1 and CDR2: SEHNR, FQNEAQ (reference sequence). Here the CDR3 reads CASDRGPHTIYF. Here the CDR3 DNA reads TGTGCCAGTGACAGGGGGCCTCACACCATATATTTT.

This chain links TRBV2 with TRBJ2-1; D remains ambiguous. Germline-derived CDR1 and CDR2 are SNHLY and FYNNEI. This CDR3 contains 15 residues. V dropped 3 bases and J dropped 4 bases, with 13 bases sitting between them. CDR3 loop: CASSESRSRYNEQFF. The CDR3 DNA follows: TGTGCCAGCAGTGAGTCTAGGTCCCGGTACAATGAGCAGTTCTTC.

V is TRBV30 and J is TRBJ2-1, with a weak D call TRBD2 (5 bases). V gave up 4 bases and J gave up 4 bases, with 8 bases separating them. The germline V gene encodes CDR1 GTSNPN and CDR2 SVGIG (reference sequence). This CDR3 region has 12 residues. Here the CDR3 DNA reads TGTGCCTGGATCGGGGAATACAATGAGCAGTTCTTC. This gives the protein CAWIGEYNEQFF.

The rearrangement joins TRBV5-1 to TRBJ1-6, with no clear D. Germline-derived CDR1 and CDR2 are SGHRS and YFSETQ. V was shortened by 2 bases and J by 9 bases, with 15 bases between the two germline ends. The CDR3 is 15 amino acids. CDR3 protein: CASSLDPQRASPLHF. The DNA for the CDR3 is TGCGCCAGCAGCTTAGATCCACAAAGGGCTTCACCCCTCCACTTT.

This clone is a singleton in its sample. The rearrangement joins TRBV6-5 to TRBJ1-1, with D maybe TRBD1 (6 bases). The CDR3 runs 15 residues. CDR1 and CDR2 from the germline V gene are MNHEY and SVGAGI. Trimming cost V 7 bases and J 6 bases, with 21 bases left between them. The CDR3 is CASTPMPTGVAEAFF. CDR3 nucleotide sequence: TGTGCCAGCACCCCAATGCCGACAGGAGTTGCTGAAGCTTTCTTT.

The rearrangement uses TRBV9 and TRBJ2-5; 8 bases fit TRBD2. The J call may be incorrect, as the DNA end agrees better with TRBJ2-7. The CDR3 has 19 amino acids. Germline lookup yields CDR1 SGDLS and CDR2 YYNGEE. In DNA, the CDR3 is TGTGCCAGCAGCTCCCACTCCTGGACTAGCACCCTTATCGGCTACGAGCAGTACTTC. Protein sequence: CASSSHSWTSTLIGYEQYF.

CDR3 loop: CASSPLWGADTEAFF. DNA for the CDR3: TGTGCCAGCTCACCACTCTGGGGCGCGGACACTGAAGCTTTCTTT. V and J are TRBV18 and TRBJ1-1; D possibly corresponds to TRBD1 (5 bases). The CDR3 runs 15 residues. The V gene lost 1 base and the J gene lost 3 bases, with 12 bases spanning the gap. CDR1 KGHSH and CDR2 LQKENI come from the germline V gene.